The 5 T cell receptor beta chains presented below share a single source sample, sequenced in a study of early T cells in non-severe SARS-CoV-2 infection. TCRdb called the 5' RACE reads again in MiXCR, with one record for every CDR3 protein. The data contain fewer than 120,000 distinct CDR3 sequences, around 12% of them seen just once; the ten biggest clones take up less than 4.5%. The source material was whole blood, sampled at baseline. Every receptor here comes from an adult who was a healthcare worker with PCR-confirmed SARS-CoV-2 infection or an uninfected control (not recorded which).

The chain carries TRBV29-1 and TRBJ2-3; a weak D match, TRBD1 (6 bases). This CDR3 comprises 14 residues. Trimming removed 4 bases at V and 0 bases at J, with 11 bases between. Germline values: CDR1 SQVTM, CDR2 ANQGSEA. The chain's CDR3 is CSVGRQVSTDTQYF. The CDR3 bases are TGCAGCGTTGGAAGACAGGTCAGCACAGATACGCAGTATTTT.

This clonotype was observed many times. The V gene is TRBV5-1, the J gene TRBJ2-5; TRBD2 aligns across 13 bases. Trimming took 0 bases from V and 3 from J; bases not matched to a gene: 2. Germline V gives CDR1 SGHRS, CDR2 YFSETQ. The length of the CDR3 is 16 residues. CDR3 residues: CASSLGTSGREETQYF. CDR3 nucleotide sequence: TGCGCCAGCAGCTTGGGGACTAGCGGGAGAGAAGAGACCCAGTACTTC. Full variable domain (outside the CDR3, taken from reference TRBV5-1 and TRBJ2-5): KAGVTQTPRYLIKTRGQQVTLSCSPISGHRSVSWYQQTPGQGLQFLFEYFSETQRNKGNFPGRFSGRQFSNSRSEMNVSTLELGDSALYLCASSLGTSGREETQYFGPGTRLLVL.

The table lists this clonotype with a few counts. V gene TRBV29-1 combines with J gene TRBJ2-7, with D possibly matching TRBD1 (6 bases). Trimming took off 4 bases at V and 2 bases at J, with 9 bases between the two ends. Germline lookup yields CDR1 SQVTM and CDR2 ANQGSEA. The length of the CDR3 is 12 residues. CDR3 in amino acids: CSVGDTAYEQYF. Written as DNA, the CDR3 is TGCAGCGTTGGGGACACCGCCTACGAGCAGTACTTC.

This clonotype was counted between two and nine times. The chain recombines TRBV28 with TRBJ1-6; D gene ambiguous. Germline-derived CDR1 and CDR2 are MDHEN and SYDVKM. Trimming removed 4 bases at V and 7 bases at J, with 5 bases between. This CDR3 comprises 12 residues. Written as DNA, the CDR3 is TGTGCCAGCAGTTCGACCAATTCACCCCTCCACTTT. As protein: CASSSTNSPLHF.

This clonotype has at least ten counts. The rearrangement uses TRBV12-3 or TRBV12-4 and TRBJ1-1, with 7 bases identical to TRBD1. V lost 6 bases and J lost 1; bases outside the gene matches: 5. This CDR3 comprises 14 residues. In DNA form, the CDR3 reads TGTGCCAGCAGCAACAGGGGTGGGAACACTGAAGCTTTCTTT. Encoded protein: CASSNRGGNTEAFF.